This TCR beta chain is drawn from a study of monozygotic twins with inflammatory bowel disease. General observations from the study: On the inverse Simpson index, IBD patients scored lower for TCRbeta diversity than healthy co-twins. Support for a single strong signal or clonotype associated with IBD was absent.

From whole blood, total RNA was isolated without any sorting of T cells. Note on this clonotype: Its antigen is undetermined.

The V gene's germline CDR1 is KGHSH and CDR2 LQKENI. The CDR3 sequence is 16 residues long. UMIs that had a 6-nucleotide sample barcode were put in using template switching. Using the 5' RACE reads, TCRdb records one entry per CDR3 protein without DNA. Seen in this sample are 110,000 to 150,000 distinct CDR3 sequences; the ten most common clones hold more than 0.95%. The sample comprised blood. The sequence was obtained from a human donor with ulcerative colitis or Crohn's disease, or a healthy co-twin of an affected twin (not recorded which). The rearrangement links TRBV18 to TRBJ2-1; TCRdb's D call, TRBD2, is unchecked because there is no DNA. The chain's CDR3 is CASSGLAGGSYNEQFF.